Below are 7 T cell receptor beta chains sequenced from a single sample in a study of blood T cells in healthy people across ages. The authors ran a second PCR of about 6 to 11 cycles using a sample-barcoded 5' primer and a J-beta primer mix. Each CDR3 protein is one row after TCRdb ran MiXCR on the 5' RACE reads. The sample has roughly 2 million distinct CDR3 sequences; approximately 50% are singletons. Specimen: blood. These receptor sequences come from a woman aged 40 to 49 in good health.

This clonotype turned up a few times. The chain employs TRBV7-9 and TRBJ2-1, with D uncertain. This CDR3 is built from 15 residues. The V end was cut by 1 base, the J end by 4 bases, with 11 bases between. Germline values: CDR1 SEHNR, CDR2 FQNEAQ (reference sequence). CDR3 in amino acids: CASSLGPAGYNEQFF. The CDR3 region has the DNA TGTGCCAGCAGCTTAGGCCCGGCTGGATACAATGAGCAGTTCTTC. The full variable domain, completed using reference TRBV7-9 and TRBJ2-1, is DTGVSQNPRHKITKRGQNVTFRCDPISEHNRLYWYRQTLGQGPEFLTYFQNEAQLEKSRLLSDRFSAERPKGSFSTLEIQRTEQGDSAMYLCASSLGPAGYNEQFFGPGTRLTVL.

The chain carries TRBV6-1 and TRBJ2-1; 9 nucleotides line up with TRBD1. CDR1 and CDR2 from the germline V gene are MNHNS and SASEGT. V trimming: 0 bases; J trimming: 4 bases; junction bases outside the gene matches: 4. The CDR3 is 16 amino acids. This CDR3 is CASSEAGQGPYNEQFF. Here the CDR3 DNA reads TGTGCCAGCAGTGAAGCGGGACAGGGCCCTTACAATGAGCAGTTCTTC.

This clonotype was detected only a few times. V and J are TRBV5-1 and TRBJ2-5; no clear D. Germline CDR1 SGHRS, CDR2 YFSETQ. The CDR3 consists of 12 residues. The V gene lost 4 bases and the J gene lost 1 base, with 5 bases spanning the gap. CDR3: CASSTSQETQYF. In nucleotides, the CDR3 is TGCGCCAGCAGCACTTCCCAAGAGACCCAGTACTTC.

The rearrangement uses TRBV20-1 and TRBJ2-3; the D gene is possibly TRBD1 (7 bases). Looked up from germline, CDR1 is DFQATT and CDR2 is SNEGSKA (reference sequence). The CDR3 is 13 residues long. Written as DNA, the CDR3 is TGCAGCCTCCCTCAGGGGGGTGGAGATACGCAGTATTTT. Protein sequence: CSLPQGGGDTQYF.

The genes are TRBV5-1 and TRBJ2-3, with unresolved D. The germline V gene encodes CDR1 SGHRS and CDR2 YFSETQ. There are 15 residues in the CDR3. The V end lost 4 bases, the J end lost 2 bases, and 14 bases lay between the germline ends. The CDR3 spells CASSVVAVPTDTQYF. CDR3 nucleotides: TGCGCCAGCAGCGTGGTGGCGGTCCCCACAGATACGCAGTATTTT.

This clonotype was detected only a few times. This rearrangement joins TRBV11-1 to TRBJ2-7, with D tentatively TRBD1 or TRBD2 (5 bases each). V lost 7 bases and J lost 0, with 16 bases in between. The CDR3 length is 15 residues. Germline V lookup: CDR1 SGHAT, CDR2 FQDESV (reference sequence). DNA of the CDR3: TGTGCCAGCACCGAGGGGCGGTTCGGCTCCTACGAGCAGTACTTC. Its translation: CASTEGRFGSYEQYF.

CDR3 sequence reads: CASSPQLETGFVGANVLTF. The CDR3 bases are TGTGCCAGCAGCCCACAACTAGAGACGGGATTCGTTGGGGCCAACGTCCTGACTTTC. The rearrangement links TRBV4-2 to TRBJ2-6, with a possible D match to TRBD2 (5 bases). Germline V gene sequence: CDR1 LGHNA, CDR2 YNFKEQ. Trimming removed 4 bases at V and 3 bases at J, with 22 bases between. This CDR3 comprises 19 residues.